The clone carrying this T cell receptor beta chain showed up many times. What it binds is unknown. The data stem from a study of breast tumors, draining lymph nodes, adjacent tissues. TCRdb re-called the multiplex PCR reads through MiXCR, storing one row per CDR3 protein. The sample consists of 120,000 or so distinct CDR3 sequences, 15% to 20% of them appearing once. Breast cancer patients provided tissue from their axillary draining lymph nodes. This CDR3 region has 13 residues. Germline V gene sequence: CDR1 MRHNA, CDR2 SNTAGT. Trimming cost V 0 bases and J 9 bases, with 6 bases left between them. Broader study findings: Compared with lymph nodes, tumors were less diverse; compared with nontumor tissue, more. Luminal-like breast cancer showed significantly higher tumor–nontumor repertoire similarity than basal-like.

The chain couples TRBV6-4 to TRBJ1-6; unclear D gene. The sample comprised axillary lymph node tissue. This receptor was taken from a female donor with breast cancer. Some clones in this sample may be carry-over from other donors' samples. The CDR3 reads CASSDSESSPLHF. The CDR3, as DNA: TGTGCCAGCAGTGACTCTGAGAGTTCACCCCTCCACTTT.